The 18 T cell receptor beta chains presented below share a single source sample, sequenced in a study of blood T cell repertoires in COVID-19 (dated by TCRdb to 2020 to 2022). Library construction relied on the immunoSEQ multiplex PCR assay. Entries here come from immuneACCESS through TCRdb and include only in-frame sequences with V and J called. Some clones fail to appear in such tables; in the studies checked, an unresolved V gene covers under half of the shortfall, and the cause of the remainder is unknown. The table for this sample lists some 50,000 clones; roughly nine tenths of them were counted only once. Of the sample, approximately 6.2% falls within the top ten clones. Sequencing was carried out using peripheral blood. The receptors derive from a man between 35 and 55 years old with acute or convalescent COVID-19.

The chain combines TRBV19 with TRBJ2-5; a possible D gene is TRBD2 (5 bases). The V gene's germline CDR1 is LNHDA and CDR2 SQIVND (reference sequence). Trimming stripped 7 bases from V and 4 bases from J, with 16 bases between. The CDR3 is 14 amino acids. The CDR3 sequence: CASTLDSNGETQYF. The CDR3 region has the DNA TGTGCCAGTACTCTGGACTCAAACGGAGAGACCCAGTACTTC.

The chain couples TRBV5-1 to TRBJ2-7; TRBD2 might be the D (5 bases). The length of the CDR3 is 13 residues. The germline gives CDR1 SGHRS, CDR2 YFSETQ. Trimming removed 1 base at V and 3 bases at J, with 8 bases between. CDR3 region: CASSLLGDYEQYF. CDR3 nucleotides: TGCGCCAGCAGCTTGTTGGGAGACTACGAGCAGTACTTC.

On this clone: The sample has other DNA sequences that encode this CDR3 too. The J gene is TRBJ2-3, the V gene TRBV5-6; D gene ambiguous. This CDR3 comprises 14 residues. CDR1 and CDR2 (germline): SGHDT, YYEEEE. Trimming left V 0 bases short and J 0 bases short, with 5 bases between. CDR3 loop: CASSLGASTDTQYF. The CDR3 region has the DNA TGTGCCAGCAGCTTGGGGGCTAGCACAGATACGCAGTATTTT. Full variable domain (rest looked up from reference TRBV5-6 and TRBJ2-3): DAGVTQSPTHLIKTRGQQVTLRCSPKSGHDTVSWYQQALGQGPQFIFQYYEEEERQRGNFPDRFSGHQFPNYSSELNVNALLLGDSALYLCASSLGASTDTQYFGPGTRLTVL.

CDR3 nucleotides: TGTGCCAGCAGCCCGTGGCCCGTCGTGAACACCGGGGAGCTGTTTTTT. This translates into CASSPWPVVNTGELFF. The V and J genes are TRBV5-5 and TRBJ2-2; D unresolved. Trimming removed 4 bases from V and 1 base from J, with 14 bases in between. Germline V lookup: CDR1 SGHKS, CDR2 YYEKEE (reference sequence). This CDR3 has 16 residues.

The chain recombines TRBV28 with TRBJ2-7; D gene unclear. The CDR3 runs to 13 residues. The V gene's germline CDR1 is MDHEN and CDR2 SYDVKM. The ends were cut back, 7 bases at V and 4 bases at J, with 14 bases in the middle. For the CDR3, the DNA is TGTGCCAGCACCCCAGGATCAGCTTACGAGCAGTACTTC. Encoded protein: CASTPGSAYEQYF.

The CDR3 nucleotides read TGTGCCAGTAGTACGACAGGGGGGAGAGGCACTGAAGCTTTCTTT. As protein: CASSTTGGRGTEAFF. The chain couples TRBV19 to TRBJ1-1; 9 bases line up with TRBD1. The CDR3 runs 15 residues. CDR1 and CDR2 from the germline V gene are LNHDA and SQIVND (reference sequence). V lost 4 bases to trimming and J lost 4 bases; unmatched junction nucleotides: 7.

This chain's CDR3 is CASRFWGLQETQYF. Written as DNA, the CDR3 is TGTGCAAGTCGCTTTTGGGGACTCCAAGAGACCCAGTACTTC. This rearrangement joins TRBV12-2 to TRBJ2-5; TRBD2, the D gene given by the table, was not confirmed from the DNA. TRBV12-2 is marked as a pseudogene. The CDR3 runs 14 residues.

This clone has a single count. This rearrangement joins TRBV19 to TRBJ2-1, with 14 bases aligning to TRBD2. CDR1 and CDR2 (germline): LNHDA, SQIVND (reference sequence). The CDR3 has 17 amino acids. The trim removed 0 bases at V and 7 bases at J, leaving 5 bases unmatched. The DNA for the CDR3 is TGTGCCAGTAGTATAGAGGGACTAGCGGGAGTAGGTAATGAGCAGTTCTTC. Protein sequence: CASSIEGLAGVGNEQFF.

The rearrangement uses TRBV7-8 and TRBJ1-6; no clear D gene. The V end lost 5 bases, the J end lost 6 bases, and 11 bases lay between the germline ends. From germline, CDR1 is SGHVS and CDR2 FQNEAQ. The CDR3 runs to 14 residues. The CDR3 is CASSLTRGNSPLHF. CDR3 in DNA: TGTGCCAGCAGCCTCACACGGGGTAATTCACCCCTCCACTTT.

This sequence joins TRBV29-1 and TRBJ1-1; D might be TRBD1 (6 bases). CDR1 SQVTM and CDR2 ANQGSEA come from the germline V gene. V was shortened by 7 bases and J by 2 bases, with 11 bases between the two germline ends. The CDR3 spans 12 residues. In DNA, the CDR3 is TGCAGCGGCGGACAGACCAACACTGAAGCTTTCTTT. Translating it yields CSGGQTNTEAFF.

J is TRBJ2-1 and V is TRBV5-1; no definite D call. V lost 5 bases, J lost 0 bases, and 12 bases lay in between. This CDR3 is 15 amino acids long. Germline V gene lookup returns CDR1 SGHRS and CDR2 YFSETQ. The CDR3 sequence is CASSPYGSSYNEQFF. DNA of the CDR3: TGCGCCAGCAGTCCCTACGGTAGCTCCTACAATGAGCAGTTCTTC. Using reference TRBV5-1 and TRBJ2-1 for the parts outside the CDR3, the full variable domain is KAGVTQTPRYLIKTRGQQVTLSCSPISGHRSVSWYQQTPGQGLQFLFEYFSETQRNKGNFPGRFSGRQFSNSRSEMNVSTLELGDSALYLCASSPYGSSYNEQFFGPGTRLTVL.

The gene calls are TRBV2 and TRBJ1-1, with D uncertain. The V gene lost 2 bases and the J gene lost 0 bases, with 13 bases spanning the gap. Germline V gene lookup returns CDR1 SNHLY and CDR2 FYNNEI. The CDR3 extends over 16 amino acids. CDR3 DNA: TGTGCCAGCAGTGAATTCCAGTCGCAGTTGAACACTGAAGCTTTCTTT. Its translation: CASSEFQSQLNTEAFF.

The J gene is TRBJ2-7, the V gene TRBV5-5, with D unclear. Germline V lookup: CDR1 SGHKS, CDR2 YYEKEE (reference sequence). This CDR3 has 13 amino acids. V lost 2 bases, J lost 0 bases, and 6 bases lay in between. The CDR3 nucleotides are TGTGCCAGCAGCTTTACAGTCTCCTACGAGCAGTACTTC. It encodes CASSFTVSYEQYF.

V and J are TRBV11-2 and TRBJ1-2; 8 nucleotides match TRBD1. The germline gives CDR1 SGHAT, CDR2 FQNNGV. The V gene end was trimmed by 4 bases and the J gene end by 1 base; junction bases not matched to a gene: 5. This CDR3 region has 15 residues. The CDR3 nucleotides read TGTGCCAGCAGCTCGACAGGGGTTAATAACTATGGCTACACCTTC. It translates to CASSSTGVNNYGYTF.

V gene TRBV7-6 combines with J gene TRBJ2-1, with D unclear. Between the trimmed V and J ends, which lost 4 bases and 0 bases, there was a span of 10 bases. This CDR3 comprises 15 residues. From germline, CDR1 is SGHVS and CDR2 FNYEAQ. CDR3 DNA sequence: TGTGCCAGCAGCTCAACCTTTAGCTCCTACAATGAGCAGTTCTTC. Its translation: CASSSTFSSYNEQFF.

CDR3 in DNA: TGCGCCAGCAGCTTGGGAGAGGGGGCCGAGCCCCAGCATTTT. Amino acid sequence: CASSLGEGAEPQHF. The V and J genes are TRBV5-1 and TRBJ1-5; TRBD1 matches 7 bases. Per the germline V gene, CDR1 is SGHRS and CDR2 is YFSETQ. The CDR3 is made up of 14 amino acids. V shed 0 bases and J 8 bases; nucleotides not matched to a gene: 5.

V gene TRBV24-1 combines with J gene TRBJ1-1; D perhaps matches TRBD1 (6 bases). There are 14 residues in the CDR3. Germline CDR1 KGHDR, CDR2 SFDVKD. V was trimmed by 4 bases and J by 4 bases, leaving 12 bases between them. The CDR3 sequence is CATSETGGGTEAFF. In nucleotides, the CDR3 is TGTGCCACCAGTGAGACAGGCGGCGGCACTGAAGCTTTCTTT.

This chain connects TRBV9 to TRBJ1-3, with 7 positions matching TRBD1. The ends lost 3 bases at V and 2 bases at J; junction bases unmatched: 8. The CDR3 has 16 residues. Germline V gives CDR1 SGDLS, CDR2 YYNGEE. DNA for the CDR3: TGTGCCAGCAGCGAGCTGCAGCAGGGGGCTGGAAACACCATATATTTT. Translated, it gives CASSELQQGAGNTIYF.